This TCR beta chain appears in the sequencing data of a study of beta chain features in type 1 diabetes. V shed 5 bases and J 5 bases; nucleotides not matched to a gene: 14. The CDR3 sequence is 16 residues long. The germline CDR1 and CDR2 sequences are SEHNR and FQNEAQ (reference sequence). The isolated RNA, all of it, was reverse transcribed, so expressed TCRB transcripts were what got sequenced. The method was immunoSEQ multiplex PCR; TCRdb's version includes in-frame clones alone and lacks a portion of them. The sample lists more than 300,000 clones; 10% to 15% were seen once. The chain links TRBV7-9 to TRBJ2-7; 8 bases are a match to TRBD1. The sample was naive CD4+ T cells from blood. The receptor's source is a man between 18 and 35 years old in good health. The CDR3 DNA is TGTGCCAGCAGCCCGATGGGAGGACAGGGCCCCAACGAGCAGTACTTC. Its translation is CASSPMGGQGPNEQYF. The whole variable domain, remainder taken from reference TRBV7-9 and TRBJ2-7, is DTGVSQNPRHKITKRGQNVTFRCDPISEHNRLYWYRQTLGQGPEFLTYFQNEAQLEKSRLLSDRFSAERPKGSFSTLEIQRTEQGDSAMYLCASSPMGGQGPNEQYFGPGTRLTVT.